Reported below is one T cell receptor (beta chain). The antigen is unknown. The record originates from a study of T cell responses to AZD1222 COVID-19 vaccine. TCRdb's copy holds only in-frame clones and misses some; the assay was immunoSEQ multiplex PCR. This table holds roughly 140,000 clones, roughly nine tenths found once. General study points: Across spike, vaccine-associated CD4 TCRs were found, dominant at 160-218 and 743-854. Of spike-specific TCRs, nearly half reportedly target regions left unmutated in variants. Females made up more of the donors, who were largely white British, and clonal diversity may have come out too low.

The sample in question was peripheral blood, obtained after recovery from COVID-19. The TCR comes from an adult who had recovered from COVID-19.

The CDR3 bases are TGTGCCAGCAGCGGTGATGGGGATACGCAGTATTTT. Encoded protein: CASSGDGDTQYF. The chain combines TRBV5-8 with TRBJ2-3; D remains ambiguous. CDR3 length: 12 residues. Trimming removed 4 bases at V and 6 bases at J, with 9 bases between. Looked up from germline, CDR1 is SGHTS and CDR2 is YDEGEE.